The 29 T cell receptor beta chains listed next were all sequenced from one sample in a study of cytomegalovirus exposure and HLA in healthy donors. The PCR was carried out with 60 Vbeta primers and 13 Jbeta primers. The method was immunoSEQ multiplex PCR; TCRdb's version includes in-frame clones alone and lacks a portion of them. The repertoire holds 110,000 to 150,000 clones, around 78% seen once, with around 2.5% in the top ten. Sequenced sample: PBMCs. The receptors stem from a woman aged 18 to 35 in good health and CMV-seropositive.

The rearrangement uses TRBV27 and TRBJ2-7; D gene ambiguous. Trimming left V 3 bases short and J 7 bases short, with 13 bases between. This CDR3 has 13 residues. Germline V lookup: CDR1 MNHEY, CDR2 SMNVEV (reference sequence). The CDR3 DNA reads TGTGCCAGCAGTTTGAAGCCGATCGGTGAGCAGTACTTC. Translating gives CASSLKPIGEQYF.

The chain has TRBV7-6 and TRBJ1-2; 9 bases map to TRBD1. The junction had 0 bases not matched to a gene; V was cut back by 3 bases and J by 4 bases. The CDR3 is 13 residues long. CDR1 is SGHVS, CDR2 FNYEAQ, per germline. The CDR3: CASSLGQGYGYTF. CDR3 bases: TGTGCCAGCAGCTTGGGACAGGGCTATGGCTACACCTTC.

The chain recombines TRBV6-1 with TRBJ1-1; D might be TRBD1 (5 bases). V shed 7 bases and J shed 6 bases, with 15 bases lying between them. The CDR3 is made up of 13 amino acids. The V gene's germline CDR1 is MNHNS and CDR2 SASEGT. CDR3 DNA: TGTGCCAGCATGAGTGCAGGGTTTGCTGAAGCTTTCTTT. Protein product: CASMSAGFAEAFF.

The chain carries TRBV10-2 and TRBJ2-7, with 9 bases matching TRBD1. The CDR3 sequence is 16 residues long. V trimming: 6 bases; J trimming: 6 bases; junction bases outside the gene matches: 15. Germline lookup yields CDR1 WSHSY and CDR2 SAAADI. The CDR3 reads CASRGTGSGVRVEQYF. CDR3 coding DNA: TGCGCCAGCAGAGGGACAGGGTCAGGGGTAAGGGTCGAGCAGTACTTC.

In nucleotides, the CDR3 is TGTGCCAGCAGCTCCCCAAACCGGAGGCTGGAAGCTTTCTTT. Translating it yields CASSSPNRRLEAFF. The chain joins TRBV7-8 to TRBJ1-1; no clear D. The V end was cut by 4 bases, the J end by 8 bases, with 17 bases between. Germline V gene lookup returns CDR1 SGHVS and CDR2 FQNEAQ. The CDR3 length is 14 residues.

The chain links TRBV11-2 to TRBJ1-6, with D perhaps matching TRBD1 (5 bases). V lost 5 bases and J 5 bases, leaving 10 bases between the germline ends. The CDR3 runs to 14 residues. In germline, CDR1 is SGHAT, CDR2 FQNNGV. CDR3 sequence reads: CASSSIRDNSPLHF. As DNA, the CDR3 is TGTGCCAGCAGCAGCATCAGGGATAATTCACCCCTCCACTTT.

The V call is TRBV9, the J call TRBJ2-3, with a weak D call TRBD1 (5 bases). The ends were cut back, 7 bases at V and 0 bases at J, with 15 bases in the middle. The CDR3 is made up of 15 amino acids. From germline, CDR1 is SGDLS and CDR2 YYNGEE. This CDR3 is CASGLGVPSTDTQYF. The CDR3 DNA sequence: TGTGCCAGCGGGCTAGGGGTCCCTAGCACAGATACGCAGTATTTT. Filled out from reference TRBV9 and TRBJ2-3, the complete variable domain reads DSGVTQTPKHLITATGQRVTLRCSPRSGDLSVYWYQQSLDQGLQFLIQYYNGEERAKGNILERFSAQQFPDLHSELNLSSLELGDSALYFCASGLGVPSTDTQYFGPGTRLTVL.

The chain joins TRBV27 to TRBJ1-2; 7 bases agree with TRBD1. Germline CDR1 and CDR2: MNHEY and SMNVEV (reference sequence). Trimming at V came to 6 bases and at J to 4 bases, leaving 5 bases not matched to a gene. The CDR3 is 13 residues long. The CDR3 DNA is TGTGCCAGCAGCCAACAGGGGTCCTATGGCTACACCTTC. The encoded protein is CASSQQGSYGYTF.

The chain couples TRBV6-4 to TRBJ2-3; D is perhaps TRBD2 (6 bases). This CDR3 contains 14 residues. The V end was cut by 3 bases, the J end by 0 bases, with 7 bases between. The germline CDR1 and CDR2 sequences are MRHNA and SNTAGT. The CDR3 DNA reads TGTGCCAGCAGTGAGCGGGGTAGCACAGATACGCAGTATTTT. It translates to CASSERGSTDTQYF.

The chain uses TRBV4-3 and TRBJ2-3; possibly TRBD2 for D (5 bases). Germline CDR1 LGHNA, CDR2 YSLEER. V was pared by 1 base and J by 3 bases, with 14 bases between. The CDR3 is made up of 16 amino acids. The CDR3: CASSQGWSTGTDTQYF. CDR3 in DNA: TGCGCCAGCAGCCAAGGGTGGTCTACGGGGACAGATACGCAGTATTTT.

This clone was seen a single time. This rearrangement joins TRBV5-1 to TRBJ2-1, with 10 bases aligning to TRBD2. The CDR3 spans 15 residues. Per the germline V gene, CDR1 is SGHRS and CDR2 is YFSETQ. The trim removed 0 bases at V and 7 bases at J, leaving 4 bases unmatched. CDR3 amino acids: CASSLGAGGPNEQFF. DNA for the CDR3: TGCGCCAGCAGCTTGGGAGCGGGGGGGCCAAATGAGCAGTTCTTC.

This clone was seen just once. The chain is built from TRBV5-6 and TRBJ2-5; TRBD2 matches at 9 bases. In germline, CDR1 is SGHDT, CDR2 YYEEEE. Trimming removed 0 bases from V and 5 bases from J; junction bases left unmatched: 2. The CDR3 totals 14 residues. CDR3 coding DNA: TGTGCCAGCAGCTTGGAAGCGGGGGGCGAGACCCAGTACTTC. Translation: CASSLEAGGETQYF.

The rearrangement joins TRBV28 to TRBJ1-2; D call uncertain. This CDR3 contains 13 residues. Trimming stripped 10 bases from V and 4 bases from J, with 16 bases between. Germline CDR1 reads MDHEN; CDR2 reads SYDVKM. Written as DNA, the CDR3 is TGTGCCACCTTGGCGGGGAACCTCTATGGCTACACCTTC. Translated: CATLAGNLYGYTF.

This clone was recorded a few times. The CDR3 sequence is CAISEKQESSPLHF. In nucleotides, the CDR3 is TGTGCCATCAGTGAGAAACAGGAGAGTTCACCCCTCCACTTT. This chain uses TRBV10-3 with TRBJ1-6, with D possibly matching TRBD1 (5 bases). The CDR3 has 14 amino acids. V lost 2 bases to trimming and J lost 9 bases, with 11 bases between them. Germline CDR1 and CDR2: ENHRY and SYGVKD.

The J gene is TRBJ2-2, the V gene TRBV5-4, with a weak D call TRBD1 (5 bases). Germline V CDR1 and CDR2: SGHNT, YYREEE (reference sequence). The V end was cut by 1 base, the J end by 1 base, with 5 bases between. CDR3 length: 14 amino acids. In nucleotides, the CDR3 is TGTGCCAGCAGCTTGAGGGGGAACACCGGGGAGCTGTTTTTT. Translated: CASSLRGNTGELFF.

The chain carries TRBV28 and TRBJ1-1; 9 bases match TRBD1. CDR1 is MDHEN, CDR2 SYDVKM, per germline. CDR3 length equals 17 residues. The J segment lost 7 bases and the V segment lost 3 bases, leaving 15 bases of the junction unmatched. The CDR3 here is CASSFGWVGGTGCEAFF. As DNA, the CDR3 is TGTGCCAGCAGTTTCGGTTGGGTGGGCGGGACAGGGTGTGAAGCTTTCTTT.

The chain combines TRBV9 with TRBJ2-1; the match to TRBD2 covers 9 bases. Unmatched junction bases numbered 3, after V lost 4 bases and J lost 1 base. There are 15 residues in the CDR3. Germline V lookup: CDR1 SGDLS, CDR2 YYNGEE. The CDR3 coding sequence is TGTGCCAGCAGCAATAGCGGGGGTTCCTACAATGAGCAGTTCTTC. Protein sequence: CASSNSGGSYNEQFF.

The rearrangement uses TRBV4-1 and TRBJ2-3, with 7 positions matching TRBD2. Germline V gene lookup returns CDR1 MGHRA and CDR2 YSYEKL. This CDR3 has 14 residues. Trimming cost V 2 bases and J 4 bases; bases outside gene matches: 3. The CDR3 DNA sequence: TGCGCCAGCAGCCAAATCGGACTAGCAGATACGCAGTATTTT. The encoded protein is CASSQIGLADTQYF.

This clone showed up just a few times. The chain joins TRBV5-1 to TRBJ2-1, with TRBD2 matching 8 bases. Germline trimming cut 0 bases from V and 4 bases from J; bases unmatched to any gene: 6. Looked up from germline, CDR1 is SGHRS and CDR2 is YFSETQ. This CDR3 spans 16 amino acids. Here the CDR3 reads CASSLGSGGAYNEQFF. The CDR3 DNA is TGCGCCAGCAGCTTGGGCTCCGGGGGGGCATACAATGAGCAGTTCTTC.

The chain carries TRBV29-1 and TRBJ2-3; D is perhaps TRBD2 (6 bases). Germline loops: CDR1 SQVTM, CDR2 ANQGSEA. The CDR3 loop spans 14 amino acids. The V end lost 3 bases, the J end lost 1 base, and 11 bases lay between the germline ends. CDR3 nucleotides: TGCAGCGTTGACAAAGCGGGTCGCACAGATACGCAGTATTTT. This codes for CSVDKAGRTDTQYF.

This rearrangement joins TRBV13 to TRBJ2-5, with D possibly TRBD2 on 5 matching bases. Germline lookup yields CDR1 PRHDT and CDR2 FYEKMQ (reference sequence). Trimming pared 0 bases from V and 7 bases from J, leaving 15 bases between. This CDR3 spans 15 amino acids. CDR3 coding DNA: TGTGCCAGCAGCTTAGGCGGGATGTCAAGAGGGACCCAGTACTTC. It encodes CASSLGGMSRGTQYF.

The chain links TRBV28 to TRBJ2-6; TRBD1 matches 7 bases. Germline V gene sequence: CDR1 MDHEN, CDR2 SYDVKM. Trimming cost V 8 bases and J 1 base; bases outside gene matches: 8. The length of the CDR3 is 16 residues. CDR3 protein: CASCIQGVSGANVLTF. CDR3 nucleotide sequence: TGTGCCAGCTGCATTCAGGGGGTATCTGGGGCCAACGTCCTGACTTTC.

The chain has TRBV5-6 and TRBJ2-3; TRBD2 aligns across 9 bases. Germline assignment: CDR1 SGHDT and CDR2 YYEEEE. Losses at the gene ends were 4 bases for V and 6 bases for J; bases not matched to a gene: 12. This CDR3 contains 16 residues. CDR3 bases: TGTGCCAGCAGCAAGGATAGCGGGGGCCGAATTGATACGCAGTATTTT. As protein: CASSKDSGGRIDTQYF.

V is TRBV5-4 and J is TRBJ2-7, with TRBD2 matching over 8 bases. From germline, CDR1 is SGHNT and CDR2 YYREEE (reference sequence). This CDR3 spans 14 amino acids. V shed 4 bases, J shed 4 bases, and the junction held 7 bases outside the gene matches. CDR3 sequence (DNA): TGTGCCAGCAGCGTAACTAGCGGACCTTACGAGCAGTACTTC. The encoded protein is CASSVTSGPYEQYF.

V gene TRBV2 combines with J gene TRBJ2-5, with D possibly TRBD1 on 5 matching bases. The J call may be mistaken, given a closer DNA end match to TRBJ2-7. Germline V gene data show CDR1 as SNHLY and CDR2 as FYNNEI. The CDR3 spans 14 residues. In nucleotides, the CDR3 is TGTGCCAGCAGTGAACAGTTTGCAGGGATCGAGCAGTACTTC. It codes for CASSEQFAGIEQYF.

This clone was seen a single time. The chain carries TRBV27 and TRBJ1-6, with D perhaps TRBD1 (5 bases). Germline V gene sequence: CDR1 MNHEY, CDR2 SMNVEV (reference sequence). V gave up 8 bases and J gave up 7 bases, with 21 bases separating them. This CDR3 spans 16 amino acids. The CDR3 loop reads CASGRQSRKANSPLHF. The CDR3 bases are TGTGCCAGCGGTCGACAGTCTCGTAAGGCAAATTCACCCCTCCACTTT.

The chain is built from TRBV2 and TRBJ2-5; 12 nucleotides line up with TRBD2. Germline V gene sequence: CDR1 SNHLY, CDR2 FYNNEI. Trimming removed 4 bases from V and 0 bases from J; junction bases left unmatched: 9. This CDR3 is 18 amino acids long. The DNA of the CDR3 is TGTGCCAGCAGTGTGCCTAGCGGGGGGGCCGCGTACCAAGAGACCCAGTACTTC. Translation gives CASSVPSGGAAYQETQYF.

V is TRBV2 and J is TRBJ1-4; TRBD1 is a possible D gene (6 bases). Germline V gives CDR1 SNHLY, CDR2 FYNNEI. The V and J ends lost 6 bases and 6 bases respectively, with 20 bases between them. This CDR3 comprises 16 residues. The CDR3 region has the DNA TGTGCCAGCAGGGATATCCACAGGGCCAAAGATGAAAAACTGTTTTTT. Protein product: CASRDIHRAKDEKLFF.

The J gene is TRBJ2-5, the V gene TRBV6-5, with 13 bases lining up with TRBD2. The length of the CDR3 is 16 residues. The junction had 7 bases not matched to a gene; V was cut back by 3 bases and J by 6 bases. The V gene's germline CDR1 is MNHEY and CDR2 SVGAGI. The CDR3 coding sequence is TGTGCCAGCAGTTATACTAGCGGGGGGGCCATACAGACCCAGTACTTC. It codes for CASSYTSGGAIQTQYF.